Sequencing of this T cell receptor beta chain was carried out in a study of T-cell reconstitution after alpha-beta-depleted transplantation in children. Preparation of the TCRbeta library used unique molecular identifiers. MiXCR, applied by TCRdb to the PCR reads, yields one record per CDR3 protein. The sample carries about 250,000 distinct CDR3 sequences, approximately 24% recorded once. There are 13 residues in the CDR3. The germline gives CDR1 MDHEN, CDR2 SYDVKM. The V end lost 7 bases, the J end lost 4 bases, and 14 bases lay between the germline ends. The origin of this receptor is a female patient aged 2 to 10 who had a stem cell transplant for congenital amegakaryocytic thrombocytopenia, so the T cells may come from the graft donor. The sequencing used PBMCs, mostly from graft donor cells, collected 360 days after TCRalphabeta/CD19-depleted stem cell transplant. The J gene is TRBJ2-7, the V gene TRBV28; D ambiguous. The CDR3 nucleotides read TGTGCCAGCACCCCGGCCCTGACTTACGAGCAGTACTTC. It translates to CASTPALTYEQYF.